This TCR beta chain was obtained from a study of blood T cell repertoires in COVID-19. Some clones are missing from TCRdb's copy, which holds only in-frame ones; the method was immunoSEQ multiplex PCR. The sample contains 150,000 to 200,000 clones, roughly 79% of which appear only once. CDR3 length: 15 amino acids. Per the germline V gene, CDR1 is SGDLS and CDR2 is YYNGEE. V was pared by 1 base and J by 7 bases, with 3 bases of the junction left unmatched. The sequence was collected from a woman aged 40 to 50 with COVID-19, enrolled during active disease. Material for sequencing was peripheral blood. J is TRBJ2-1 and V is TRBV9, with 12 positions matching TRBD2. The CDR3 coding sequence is TGTGCCAGCAGCGTACTAGCGGGAGGGGGTAATGAGCAGTTCTTC. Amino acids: CASSVLAGGGNEQFF.